This is a list of T cell receptor beta chains from one sample in a study of beta chain features in type 1 diabetes. Data came from immunoSEQ multiplex PCR; TCRdb stores just in-frame clones and leaves some out. The sample lists around 150,000 clones, around 8% occurring once. Sequencing used central memory CD4+ T cells from blood. The receptors were gathered from a man between 18 and 29 years old in good health. CDR3s include the opening cysteine and the closing phenylalanine or tryptophan. The order of the fields is CDR3 protein, CDR3 DNA, J gene, V gene, D gene, clone size. The D gene is left open where the match is weak. The size entry is marked missing in some rows and otherwise reads once, few, many or a size class.

CDR3aa: CASSLGLQGTDTQYF; CDR3nt: TGTGCCAGCAGCTTGGGGCTACAGGGCACAGATACGCAGTATTTT; j_gene: TRBJ2-3; v_gene: TRBV5-6; d_gene: -; abundance: -
CDR3aa: CASSLVAGARTDTQYF; CDR3nt: TGCGCCAGCAGCTTGGTCGCGGGGGCCCGGACAGATACGCAGTATTTT; j_gene: TRBJ2-3; v_gene: TRBV5-1; d_gene: -; abundance: few
CDR3aa: CAWYFGGPLSYEQYF; CDR3nt: TGTGCCTGGTATTTCGGAGGCCCGCTATCCTACGAGCAGTACTTC; j_gene: TRBJ2-7; v_gene: TRBV30; d_gene: -; abundance: few
CDR3aa: CASSSRDYNYEQYF; CDR3nt: TGCGCCAGCAGCTCCCGGGACTACAATTACGAGCAGTACTTC; j_gene: TRBJ2-7; v_gene: TRBV5-1; d_gene: TRBD2; abundance: few
CDR3aa: CASSEVLGVFF; CDR3nt: TGTGCCAGCAGTGAAGTTTTGGGCGTCTTCTTT; j_gene: TRBJ1-1; v_gene: TRBV2; d_gene: -; abundance: few
CDR3aa: CAISRQGDGTEAFF; CDR3nt: TGTGCCATCAGCCGACAGGGAGACGGGACTGAAGCTTTCTTT; j_gene: TRBJ1-1; v_gene: TRBV6-5; d_gene: TRBD1; abundance: -
CDR3aa: CASSQGVLNNSPLHF; CDR3nt: TGTGCCAGCAGTCAGGGGGTACTGAATAATTCACCCCTCCACTTT; j_gene: TRBJ1-6; v_gene: TRBV6-6; d_gene: TRBD1; abundance: -
CDR3aa: CASSPQTGMNTEAFF; CDR3nt: TGTGCCAGCAGCCCGCAGACAGGGATGAACACTGAAGCTTTCTTT; j_gene: TRBJ1-1; v_gene: TRBV7-2; d_gene: TRBD1; abundance: few
CDR3aa: CASSLGRTLSGTGADTQYF; CDR3nt: TGCGCCAGCAGCTTAGGGAGGACATTAAGCGGCACCGGGGCAGATACGCAGTATTTT; j_gene: TRBJ2-3; v_gene: TRBV5-1; d_gene: -; abundance: many
CDR3aa: CASSEGQGHYTF; CDR3nt: TGCGCCAGCAGCGAGGGACAGGGGCACTACACCTTC; j_gene: TRBJ1-2; v_gene: TRBV5-1; d_gene: TRBD1; abundance: -
CDR3aa: CAWSVAASGGYSSYEQYF; CDR3nt: TGTGCCTGGAGTGTGGCCGCTAGCGGGGGGTATAGCTCCTACGAGCAGTACTTC; j_gene: TRBJ2-7; v_gene: TRBV30; d_gene: TRBD2; abundance: many
CDR3aa: CASSGGLAGQITQYF; CDR3nt: TGTGCCAGCAGTGGGGGACTAGCGGGACAAATTACGCAGTATTTT; j_gene: TRBJ2-3; v_gene: TRBV6-1; d_gene: TRBD2; abundance: -
CDR3aa: CASNGGRGLDGELFF; CDR3nt: TGCGCCAGCAACGGGGGGAGGGGACTGGACGGGGAGCTGTTTTTT; j_gene: TRBJ2-2; v_gene: TRBV23-1; d_gene: TRBD2; abundance: -
CDR3aa: CASSQERRPNEKLFF; CDR3nt: TGTGCCAGCAGCCAAGAAAGGCGGCCTAATGAAAAACTGTTTTTT; j_gene: TRBJ1-4; v_gene: TRBV4-2; d_gene: -; abundance: few
CDR3aa: CASSSNPGSPSWGYGYTF; CDR3nt: TGTGCCAGCAGCTCAAACCCCGGGAGTCCGAGCTGGGGCTATGGCTACACCTTC; j_gene: TRBJ1-2; v_gene: TRBV7-9; d_gene: -; abundance: -
CDR3aa: CASSLGNGASYEQYF; CDR3nt: TGTGCCAGCAGCCTCGGGAACGGAGCCTCCTACGAGCAGTACTTC; j_gene: TRBJ2-7; v_gene: TRBV7-3; d_gene: -; abundance: few
CDR3aa: CASSLAGDSEQFF; CDR3nt: TGCGCCAGCAGCTTGGCAGGGGATTCTGAGCAGTTCTTC; j_gene: TRBJ2-1; v_gene: TRBV5-1; d_gene: -; abundance: -
CDR3aa: CTSSQDGSQETQYF; CDR3nt: TGCACCAGCAGCCAAGATGGTAGCCAAGAGACCCAGTACTTC; j_gene: TRBJ2-5; v_gene: TRBV1; d_gene: -; abundance: few
CDR3aa: CASSPGLAGSNEQFF; CDR3nt: TGTGCCAGCTCACCCGGACTAGCGGGAAGCAATGAGCAGTTCTTC; j_gene: TRBJ2-1; v_gene: TRBV18; d_gene: TRBD2; abundance: many
CDR3aa: CASSQDPSGGGTGELFF; CDR3nt: TGTGCCAGCAGCCAAGATCCGAGCGGGGGTGGCACCGGGGAGCTGTTTTTT; j_gene: TRBJ2-2; v_gene: TRBV4-2; d_gene: TRBD2; abundance: -
CDR3aa: CASSHGDSRGEKLFF; CDR3nt: TGTGCCAGTAGCCACGGGGACAGCCGAGGGGAAAAACTGTTTTTT; j_gene: TRBJ1-4; v_gene: TRBV19; d_gene: TRBD1; abundance: -
CDR3aa: CASSQGVWQGQFF; CDR3nt: TGTGCCAGCAGCCAAGGAGTCTGGCAGGGGCAGTTCTTC; j_gene: TRBJ2-1; v_gene: TRBV14; d_gene: -; abundance: -
CDR3aa: CASSFSGAQGHTQYF; CDR3nt: TGTGCCAGCAGCTTCAGCGGGGCCCAGGGGCATACGCAGTATTTT; j_gene: TRBJ2-3; v_gene: TRBV7-9; d_gene: -; abundance: many
CDR3aa: CATPSTPGDTQYF; CDR3nt: TGTGCCACTCCCTCGACTCCCGGGGATACGCAGTATTTT; j_gene: TRBJ2-3; v_gene: TRBV7-2; d_gene: -; abundance: few
CDR3aa: CASSQDRASGSTDTQYF; CDR3nt: TGCGCCAGCAGCCAAGATCGGGCTAGCGGGAGCACAGATACGCAGTATTTT; j_gene: TRBJ2-3; v_gene: TRBV4-3; d_gene: TRBD2; abundance: few
CDR3aa: CASRSRQGAYEQYF; CDR3nt: TGTGCCAGCAGGTCCCGACAGGGTGCCTACGAGCAGTACTTC; j_gene: TRBJ2-7; v_gene: TRBV28; d_gene: TRBD1; abundance: -
CDR3aa: CASGLGQGREAFF; CDR3nt: TGTGCTAGTGGTTTGGGACAGGGTCGGGAAGCTTTCTTT; j_gene: TRBJ1-1; v_gene: TRBV12-5; d_gene: TRBD1; abundance: -
CDR3aa: CASSLLFDREGTQYF; CDR3nt: TGTGCCAGCAGCCTCCTCTTTGACAGGGAAGGGACCCAGTACTTC; j_gene: TRBJ2-5; v_gene: TRBV7-2; d_gene: TRBD1; abundance: many
CDR3aa: CASSSPSGFYGYTF; CDR3nt: TGTGCCAGCAGTTCCCCCTCGGGGTTCTATGGCTACACCTTC; j_gene: TRBJ1-2; v_gene: TRBV28; d_gene: -; abundance: few
CDR3aa: CASSLVAGPLGEQFF; CDR3nt: TGTGCCAGCAGCTTAGTAGCGGGGCCCTTGGGTGAGCAGTTCTTC; j_gene: TRBJ2-1; v_gene: TRBV11-2; d_gene: TRBD2; abundance: few
CDR3aa: CAWSEDGGPRTEAFF; CDR3nt: TGTGCCTGGAGTGAGGACGGGGGGCCTCGGACTGAAGCTTTCTTT; j_gene: TRBJ1-1; v_gene: TRBV30; d_gene: -; abundance: many
CDR3aa: CASSSRDQETQYF; CDR3nt: TGTGCCAGCAGTTCGAGGGACCAAGAGACCCAGTACTTC; j_gene: TRBJ2-5; v_gene: TRBV27; d_gene: -; abundance: many
CDR3aa: CASSEARTGNTEAFF; CDR3nt: TGTGCCAGCAGTGAAGCACGGACAGGGAACACTGAAGCTTTCTTT; j_gene: TRBJ1-1; v_gene: TRBV6-1; d_gene: TRBD1; abundance: -
CDR3aa: CAISEGAGTYNEQFF; CDR3nt: TGTGCCATCAGTGAGGGGGCGGGAACCTACAATGAGCAGTTCTTC; j_gene: TRBJ2-1; v_gene: TRBV10-3; d_gene: -; abundance: few
CDR3aa: CASSPSGQGNTGELFF; CDR3nt: TGTGCCAGCAGCCCCTCGGGACAGGGGAACACCGGGGAGCTGTTTTTT; j_gene: TRBJ2-2; v_gene: TRBV7-9; d_gene: TRBD1; abundance: -
CDR3aa: CASSQDFVQGSTQYF; CDR3nt: TGCGCCAGCAGCCAAGACTTCGTACAGGGGTCGACCCAGTACTTC; j_gene: TRBJ2-5; v_gene: TRBV4-3; d_gene: TRBD1; abundance: many
CDR3aa: CASSLIQGGTGELFF; CDR3nt: TGTGCCAGCAGCTTAATTCAGGGAGGGACCGGGGAGCTGTTTTTT; j_gene: TRBJ2-2; v_gene: TRBV7-3; d_gene: TRBD2; abundance: -
CDR3aa: CASSLPGQQQFF; CDR3nt: TGTGCCAGCAGCTTACCGGGACAGCAGCAGTTCTTC; j_gene: TRBJ2-1; v_gene: TRBV7-9; d_gene: TRBD1; abundance: many
CDR3aa: CASSYSPANYGYTF; CDR3nt: TGTGCCAGCAGTTACTCACCAGCGAATTATGGCTACACCTTC; j_gene: TRBJ1-2; v_gene: TRBV6-5; d_gene: -; abundance: few
CDR3aa: CASRDRVENGYTF; CDR3nt: TGTGCCAGCAGGGACAGGGTAGAGAATGGCTACACCTTC; j_gene: TRBJ1-2; v_gene: TRBV6-6; d_gene: TRBD1; abundance: -